The clone carrying this T cell receptor beta chain was seen more than once but under ten times. The antigen remains undetermined. A universal primer site was incorporated via template switching, and the cDNA contained unique molecular identifiers. TCRdb re-analysed the 5' RACE reads in MiXCR, keeping a single row per CDR3 protein. The repertoire consists of 460,000 or so distinct CDR3 sequences, with 13% to 15% occurring once and the leading ten covering roughly 0.5%. This sample was included in a study of identical twins. Study conclusions and caveats: Low generation-probability sequences were in excess among twin-shared out-of-frame alpha sequences. Zero-insertion analyses could be partly confounded by invariant MAIT and iNKT cells. Beta out-of-frame sequences showed weaker excess twin sharing.

V was cut by 2 bases and J by 2 bases, with 12 bases left in between. The CDR3 is 16 residues long. The germline CDR1 and CDR2 sequences are LGHDT and YNNKEL (reference sequence). These data are also associated with another study on yellow fever vaccine responses in identical twins.

The sequence came from a woman under 30 in good health. V usage is TRBV3-1 and J usage is TRBJ2-2; either TRBD1 or TRBD2 may fit D (6 bases each). Sequencing was carried out using CD4+ T cells sorted from blood. The DNA of the CDR3 is TGTGCCAGCAGCCAATTCCCGGGGGCCAACACCGGGGAGCTGTTTTTT. This gives the protein CASSQFPGANTGELFF.